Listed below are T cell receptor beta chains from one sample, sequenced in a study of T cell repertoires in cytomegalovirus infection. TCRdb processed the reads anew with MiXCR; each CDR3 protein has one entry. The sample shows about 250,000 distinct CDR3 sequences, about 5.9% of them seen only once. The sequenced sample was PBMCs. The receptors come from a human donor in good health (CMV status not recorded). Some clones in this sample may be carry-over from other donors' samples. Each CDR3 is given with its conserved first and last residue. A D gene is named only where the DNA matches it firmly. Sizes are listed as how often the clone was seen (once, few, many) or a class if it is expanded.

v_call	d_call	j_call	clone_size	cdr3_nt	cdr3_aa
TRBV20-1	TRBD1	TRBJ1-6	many	TGCAGTGCCCCGGGACAGGGGGCCGCTAATTCACCCCTCCACTTT	CSAPGQGAANSPLHF
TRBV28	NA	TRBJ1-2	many	TGTGCCAGCGATATGGGTTCAAGATATGGCTACACCTTC	CASDMGSRYGYTF
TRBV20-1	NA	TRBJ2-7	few	TGCAGTGCTACAGGTGACGGCGGAGCCTACGAGCAGTACTTC	CSATGDGGAYEQYF
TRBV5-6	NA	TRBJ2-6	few	TGTGCCAGCAGCCCGACAGTGGTAGCCAACAAGGGATCTGGGGCCAACGTCCTGACTTTC	CASSPTVVANKGSGANVLTF
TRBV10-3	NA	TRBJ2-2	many	TGTGCCATCAGTGCCCCGAACACCGGGGAGCTGTTTTTT	CAISAPNTGELFF
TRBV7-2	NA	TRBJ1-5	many	TGTGCCAGCAGCTTGGGACGGAGTAGGCCCCAGCATTTT	CASSLGRSRPQHF
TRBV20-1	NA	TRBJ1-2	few	TGCAGTGCTCCTGGACAGTTCAGCTATGGCTACACCTTC	CSAPGQFSYGYTF
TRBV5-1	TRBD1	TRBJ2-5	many	TGCGCCAGCAGCTCCGGGACAGGGGGCGAAGAGACCCAGTACTTC	CASSSGTGGEETQYF
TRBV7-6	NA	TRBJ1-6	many	TGTGCCAGCAGCTTGTCAAAACGGAATTCACCCCTCCACTTT	CASSLSKRNSPLHF
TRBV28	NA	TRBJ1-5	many	TGTGCCAGCAGTCCCCCCCCGGGGGGCGGATATCAGCCCCAGCATTTT	CASSPPPGGGYQPQHF
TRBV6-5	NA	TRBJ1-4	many	TGTGCCAGCAGTTACTCAACGGGTCGGAGTGAAAAACTGTTTTTT	CASSYSTGRSEKLFF
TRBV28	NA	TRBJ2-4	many	TGTGCCAGCGGGCTGCAGGGTTCGAACATTCAGTACTTC	CASGLQGSNIQYF
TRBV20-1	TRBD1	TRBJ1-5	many	TGCAGTGCTAGAGATACCTATCCGTCCAGGACAGGTGGGATGAATAGCAATCAGCCCCAGCATTTT	CSARDTYPSRTGGMNSNQPQHF
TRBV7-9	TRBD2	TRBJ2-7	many	TGTGCCAGCGGAAAAGCGGGGGGGCAGGACGAGCAGTACTTC	CASGKAGGQDEQYF